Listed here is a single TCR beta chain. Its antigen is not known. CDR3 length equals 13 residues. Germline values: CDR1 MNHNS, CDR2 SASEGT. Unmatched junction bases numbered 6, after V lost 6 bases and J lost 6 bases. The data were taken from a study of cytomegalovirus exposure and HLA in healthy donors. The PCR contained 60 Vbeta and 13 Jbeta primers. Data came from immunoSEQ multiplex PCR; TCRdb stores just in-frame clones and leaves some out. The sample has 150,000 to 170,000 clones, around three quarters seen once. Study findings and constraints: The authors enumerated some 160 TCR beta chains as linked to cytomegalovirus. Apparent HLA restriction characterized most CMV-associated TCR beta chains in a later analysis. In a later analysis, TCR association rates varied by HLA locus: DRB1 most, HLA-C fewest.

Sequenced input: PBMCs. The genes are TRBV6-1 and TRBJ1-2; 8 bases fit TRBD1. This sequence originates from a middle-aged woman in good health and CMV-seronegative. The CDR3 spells CASSRDRNNGYTF. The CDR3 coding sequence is TGTGCCAGCAGCCGGGACAGGAACAATGGCTACACCTTC.